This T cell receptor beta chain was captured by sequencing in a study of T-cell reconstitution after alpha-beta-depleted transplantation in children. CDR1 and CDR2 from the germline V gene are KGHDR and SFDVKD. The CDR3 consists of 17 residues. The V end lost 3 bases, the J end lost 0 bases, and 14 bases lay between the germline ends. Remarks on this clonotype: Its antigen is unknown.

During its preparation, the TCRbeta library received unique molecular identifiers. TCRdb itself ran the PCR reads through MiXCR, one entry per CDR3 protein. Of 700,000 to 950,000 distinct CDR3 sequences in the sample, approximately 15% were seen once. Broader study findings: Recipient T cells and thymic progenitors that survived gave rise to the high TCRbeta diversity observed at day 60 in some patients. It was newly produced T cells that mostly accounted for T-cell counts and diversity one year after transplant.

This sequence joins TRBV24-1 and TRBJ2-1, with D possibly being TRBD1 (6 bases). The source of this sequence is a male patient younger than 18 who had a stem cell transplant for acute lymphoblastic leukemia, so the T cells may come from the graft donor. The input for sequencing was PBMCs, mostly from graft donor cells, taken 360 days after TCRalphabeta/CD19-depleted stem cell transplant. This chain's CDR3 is CATSDPHGQSSYNEQFF. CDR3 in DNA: TGTGCCACCAGTGATCCCCACGGACAGAGCTCCTACAATGAGCAGTTCTTC.